This T cell receptor beta chain was identified in a study of Ad26.COV2.S vaccination and SARS-CoV-2 variants. The V and J ends lost 4 bases and 0 bases, in that order; junction bases with no gene match: 4. The CDR3 is made up of 15 amino acids. CDR1 and CDR2 (germline): SGHNT, YYREEE (reference sequence). Only in-frame clones appear in the TCRdb table, and some are missing; sequencing was by immunoSEQ multiplex PCR. The sample includes about 400,000 clones, less than 90% seen only once; the top ten take about 3.6%. Treatment in this sample: around 19 received Ad26.COV2.S at low or high dose, single or two shots; roughly five received placebo; per-sample allocation not given. Sampling was done on day 63 after the first vaccine or placebo injection.

The chain has TRBV5-4 and TRBJ2-3, with 8 nucleotides matching TRBD2. The receptor's source is a person between 18 and 59 years old who received the Ad26.COV2.S COVID-19 vaccine or a placebo. Sample: peripheral blood, taken in a trial of Ad26.COV2.S vaccine versus placebo. CDR3 amino acids: CASSPGLVSTDTQYF. CDR3 coding DNA: TGTGCCAGCAGCCCGGGACTAGTCAGCACAGATACGCAGTATTTT.